The present entry profiles one TCR beta chain with its context. Its antigen is still unknown. The data originate from a study of Ad26.COV2.S vaccination and SARS-CoV-2 variants. Sequencing was performed with immunoSEQ multiplex PCR; in TCRdb, only in-frame clones are kept and a portion is missing. Here the sample spans roughly 300,000 clones, 75% to 90% being singletons. This sample's treatment: roughly 20 received Ad26.COV2.S at low or high dose, single or two shots; roughly 5 received placebo; per-sample allocation not given. All samples were drawn on day 63, counting from the first vaccine or placebo injection. The CDR3 extends over 16 amino acids. Germline V gene sequence: CDR1 SGHVS, CDR2 FNYEAQ. Trimming cost V 5 bases and J 8 bases, with 21 bases left between them. Overall study results and limits: Marked by substantial breadth, spike-specific CD8+ and CD4+ T cell responses were reportedly seen after vaccination.

The sample here was peripheral blood, taken in a trial of Ad26.COV2.S vaccine versus placebo. This chain joins TRBV7-6 and TRBJ1-4, with D perhaps matching TRBD1 (6 bases). This TCR derives from a person aged 18-65 years who received the Ad26.COV2.S COVID-19 vaccine or a placebo. CDR3 region: CASSLRGGAVGEKLFF. The DNA for the CDR3 is TGTGCCAGCAGCCTCAGGGGAGGGGCCGTCGGGGAAAAACTGTTTTTT.